A single sample gave rise to the 15 T cell receptor beta chains below, sequenced in a study of blood T cell repertoires in COVID-19. Produced via immunoSEQ multiplex PCR; TCRdb's table is partial and in-frame only. The sample yields fewer than 200,000 clones, more than 75% seen once. Input material: PBMCs or T cells enriched from blood (not recorded which). All receptors derive from a human donor with acute COVID-19. The donor label of this sample is uncertain.

The chain carries TRBV11-2 and TRBJ2-3; 7 positions match TRBD1. Germline CDR1 SGHAT, CDR2 FQNNGV. The ends lost 2 bases at V and 5 bases at J; junction bases unmatched: 10. The CDR3 contains 16 residues. The CDR3 sequence: CASSLIRGGNRDTQYF. CDR3 bases: TGTGCCAGCAGCTTAATTCGAGGGGGCAATCGAGATACGCAGTATTTT.

Note on this clone: Other DNA sequences of this sample code for an identical CDR3. CDR3 in amino acids: CASSLGGGANQPQHF. For the CDR3, the DNA is TGTGCCAGCAGTTTAGGTGGAGGGGCCAATCAGCCCCAGCATTTT. The V call is TRBV27, the J call TRBJ1-5; D possibly corresponds to TRBD1 (5 bases). V lost 2 bases and J 3 bases, leaving 11 bases between the germline ends. The germline gives CDR1 MNHEY, CDR2 SMNVEV (reference sequence). The CDR3 contains 15 residues.

J is TRBJ1-2 and V is TRBV7-3; 8 bases agree with TRBD1. CDR3 length: 16 residues. Unmatched junction bases numbered 15, after V lost 5 bases and J lost 7 bases. Germline lookup yields CDR1 SGHTA and CDR2 FQGTGA. The CDR3 DNA follows: TGTGCCAGCAGCGACAGGGGCGACAAGCCTTTTTCTGGCTACACCTTC. Translating it yields CASSDRGDKPFSGYTF.

This sequence joins TRBV30 and TRBJ1-1, with 9 bases fitting TRBD1. The J segment lost 6 bases and the V segment lost 5 bases, leaving 4 bases of the junction unmatched. Germline CDR1 is GTSNPN and CDR2 is SVGIG (reference sequence). CDR3 length equals 12 residues. DNA of the CDR3: TGTGCCTGGGGACAGGGGTTCGCTGAAGCTTTCTTT. This sequence encodes CAWGQGFAEAFF.

This clone appeared once. The V gene is TRBV11-2, the J gene TRBJ1-1; weak D call: TRBD1 (6 bases). The CDR3 has 17 residues. The germline V gene encodes CDR1 SGHAT and CDR2 FQNNGV. Trimming stripped 5 bases from V and 5 bases from J, with 24 bases between. The CDR3 coding sequence is TGTGCCAGCAGCGTAATTTACAGGGAACAGGCTAAAACTGAAGCTTTCTTT. Its protein product is CASSVIYREQAKTEAFF.

The CDR3 DNA reads TGTGCCAGTAGTATAACTCAAGAAGCTTTCTTT. Translation gives CASSITQEAFF. The V and J genes are TRBV19 and TRBJ1-1; D remains ambiguous. V was clipped by 2 bases and J by 8 bases, with 6 bases between them. The CDR3 totals 11 residues. Germline loops: CDR1 LNHDA, CDR2 SQIVND (reference sequence).

V gene TRBV9 combines with J gene TRBJ1-1; 9 positions match TRBD1. Trimming at V came to 4 bases and at J to 5 bases, leaving 12 bases not matched to a gene. Looked up from germline, CDR1 is SGDLS and CDR2 is YYNGEE. The CDR3 consists of 16 residues. The CDR3 DNA sequence: TGTGCCAGCAGCCCTGGGGGGGGACAGGGAGGTACTGAAGCTTTCTTT. It yields the protein CASSPGGGQGGTEAFF.

The chain recombines TRBV6-5 with TRBJ1-4, with a weak D call TRBD1 (5 bases). Germline CDR1 is MNHEY and CDR2 is SVGAGI. The CDR3 is 15 residues long. V lost 7 bases to trimming and J lost 8 bases, with 20 bases between them. CDR3 loop: CASTNTQGGREKLFF. In DNA, the CDR3 is TGTGCCAGCACAAATACCCAGGGAGGTCGGGAAAAACTGTTTTTT.

This rearrangement joins TRBV10-3 to TRBJ2-1, with a tentative D call TRBD2 (7 bases). Germline V CDR1 and CDR2: ENHRY, SYGVKD. The V and J ends lost 11 bases and 7 bases respectively, with 21 bases between them. This CDR3 comprises 14 residues. CDR3 protein: CAAGGLENVNEQFF. The DNA for the CDR3 is TGTGCCGCCGGGGGGCTAGAAAATGTTAATGAGCAGTTCTTC.

The V call is TRBV6-5, the J call TRBJ2-2; D is perhaps TRBD2 (5 bases). The CDR3 runs to 15 residues. The V and J ends lost 5 bases and 9 bases respectively, with 19 bases between them. Germline V gene sequence: CDR1 MNHEY, CDR2 SVGAGI. In nucleotides, the CDR3 is TGTGCCAGCAGTCCAGGACTTCTCTGGGGATGGGAGCTGTTTTTT. Translating it yields CASSPGLLWGWELFF.

The J gene is TRBJ2-7, the V gene TRBV4-1; 10 nucleotides agree with TRBD1. The CDR3 covers 16 residues. CDR1 is MGHRA, CDR2 YSYEKL, per germline. The trim removed 1 base at V and 4 bases at J, leaving 7 bases unmatched. The CDR3 bases are TGCGCCAGCAGCCAAGTCCTCACGGACAGGGGGTACGAGCAGTACTTC. Its translation: CASSQVLTDRGYEQYF.

This clone was seen more than once but under ten times. This sequence joins TRBV6-1 and TRBJ2-7; D might be TRBD2 (6 bases). Trimming left V 2 bases short and J 4 bases short, with 15 bases between. Germline V gives CDR1 MNHNS, CDR2 SASEGT. This CDR3 is 15 amino acids long. In nucleotides, the CDR3 is TGTGCCAGCAGTGAATTGGGGGGAAGGGGTTACGAGCAGTACTTC. Amino acids: CASSELGGRGYEQYF.

The chain is built from TRBV7-9 and TRBJ2-5, with 7 bases aligning to TRBD2. This CDR3 region has 13 residues. Germline V gene sequence: CDR1 SEHNR, CDR2 FQNEAQ (reference sequence). The trim removed 5 bases at V and 1 base at J, leaving 1 base unmatched. The CDR3 sequence: CASSPSGQETQYF. The CDR3 nucleotides read TGTGCCAGCAGCCCTAGCGGCCAAGAGACCCAGTACTTC.

The chain uses TRBV4-2 and TRBJ2-7; possibly TRBD1 for D (6 bases). The CDR3 runs to 15 residues. CDR1 is LGHNA, CDR2 YNFKEQ, per germline. Trimming took off 1 base at V and 3 bases at J, with 13 bases between the two ends. CDR3 in DNA: TGTGCCAGCAGCCAAGCTCAGGACAGAGACTACGAGCAGTACTTC. This codes for CASSQAQDRDYEQYF.

The V and J genes are TRBV4-1 and TRBJ1-6; D unclear. The CDR3 spans 18 residues. With 4 bases removed from V and 0 bases from J, the gap between germline ends came to 16 bases. Germline values: CDR1 MGHRA, CDR2 YSYEKL. The CDR3 reads CASSRSPEGSSYNSPLHF. The CDR3 DNA reads as TGCGCCAGCAGCCGTTCGCCTGAAGGGAGCTCCTATAATTCACCCCTCCACTTT.